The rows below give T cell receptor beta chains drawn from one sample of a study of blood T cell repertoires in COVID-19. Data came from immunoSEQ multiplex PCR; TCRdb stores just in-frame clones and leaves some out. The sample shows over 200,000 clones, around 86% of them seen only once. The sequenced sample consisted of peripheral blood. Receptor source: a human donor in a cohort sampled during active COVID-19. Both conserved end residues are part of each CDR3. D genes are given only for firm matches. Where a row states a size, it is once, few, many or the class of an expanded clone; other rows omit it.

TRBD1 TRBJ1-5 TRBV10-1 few TGCGCCAGCAGTCCGGGACAGGACTTTTATAGCAATCAGCCCCAGCATTTT CASSPGQDFYSNQPQHF
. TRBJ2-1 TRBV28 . TGTGCCAGCAGTTTATCAGGGAATAAGAGAAATGAGCAGTTCTTC CASSLSGNKRNEQFF
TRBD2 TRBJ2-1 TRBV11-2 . TGTGCCAGCAGCTCCGGACTAGCCTACAATGAGCAGTTCTTC CASSSGLAYNEQFF
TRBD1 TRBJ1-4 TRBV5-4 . TGTGCCAGCAGCTTGATCGGACAGGGAAGAGCGGAAAAACTGTTTTTT CASSLIGQGRAEKLFF
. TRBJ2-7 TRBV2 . TGTGCCAGCCGGGACAACTCCTACGAGCAGTACTTC CASRDNSYEQYF
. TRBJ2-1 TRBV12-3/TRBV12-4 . TGTGCCAGCAGTTTATCAAATGAGCAGTTCTTC CASSLSNEQFF
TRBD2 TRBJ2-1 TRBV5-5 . TGTGCCAGCAGCGCGCGAGCGGGAGGTGAGTTCTTC CASSARAGGEFF
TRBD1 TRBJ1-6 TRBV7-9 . TGTGCCAGCAGGAGGGACAGCGATAATTCACCCCTCCACTTT CASRRDSDNSPLHF
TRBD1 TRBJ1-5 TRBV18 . TGTGCCAGCTCACTACGACAGGGTTCGAGCAATCAGCCCCAGCATTTT CASSLRQGSSNQPQHF
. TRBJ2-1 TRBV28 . TGTGCCAGCAGTTTCGGGGTGAGCTCCTACAATGAGCAGTTCTTC CASSFGVSSYNEQFF
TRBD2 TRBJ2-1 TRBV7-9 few TGTGCCAGCAGCTTGACTAGCGGGCCGAACAATGAGCAGTTCTTC CASSLTSGPNNEQFF
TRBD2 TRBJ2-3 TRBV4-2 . TGTGCCAGCAGCCAAATGGTGGCGGGAGGGCCAACAGATACGCAGTATTTT CASSQMVAGGPTDTQYF
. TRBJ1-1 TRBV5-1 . TGCGCCAGCAGACGAGACATTCTGAACACTGAAGCTTTCTTT CASRRDILNTEAFF
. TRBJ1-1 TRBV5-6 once TGTGCCAGCAGCTCATGGACAGCGAACACTGAAGCTTTCTTT CASSSWTANTEAFF
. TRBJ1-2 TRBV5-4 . TGTGCCAGCAGCTTGAACCCCGAGGGCGGCTACACCTTC CASSLNPEGGYTF
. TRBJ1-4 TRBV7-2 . TGTGCCAGCAGCTTAGTGGCAGGGTATGAAAAACTGTTTTTT CASSLVAGYEKLFF
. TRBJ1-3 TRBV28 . TGTGCCAGCACCCGTGGAAACACCATATATTTT CASTRGNTIYF
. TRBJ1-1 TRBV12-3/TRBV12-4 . TGTGCCAGCAGCGGACAGCTGAACACTGAAGCTTTCTTT CASSGQLNTEAFF
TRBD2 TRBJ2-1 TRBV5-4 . TGTGCCAGCAGCCCAACTAGCGGAGCCTACAATGAGCAGTTCTTC CASSPTSGAYNEQFF
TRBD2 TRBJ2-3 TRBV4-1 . TGCGCCAGCAGCCAAGAAGGAGCTAGCGGGAGGAAAAGCACAGATACGCAGTATTTT CASSQEGASGRKSTDTQYF
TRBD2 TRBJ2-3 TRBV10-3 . TGTGCCATCATGAGCGGGGTAGGCACAGATACGCAGTATTTT CAIMSGVGTDTQYF
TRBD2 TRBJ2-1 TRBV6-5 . TGTGCCAGCTCGTATAGCGGGAGGGCCAATGAGCAGTTCTTC CASSYSGRANEQFF
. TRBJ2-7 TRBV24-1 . TGTGCCACCAGCGGTGGAGGGGCGAACGCCTACGAGCAGTACTTC CATSGGGANAYEQYF
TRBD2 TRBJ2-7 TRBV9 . TGTGCCAGCAGCCCCACACTAGCGGGGCTCTACGAGCAGTACTTC CASSPTLAGLYEQYF
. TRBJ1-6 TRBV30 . TGTGCCTGGAGTGTACCGACAACACATTCACCCCTCCACTTT CAWSVPTTHSPLHF
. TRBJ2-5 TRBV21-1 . TGTGCCAGCAGCAAAGTAAAGTACAGGCAGTACCAAGAGACCCAGTACTTC CASSKVKYRQYQETQYF
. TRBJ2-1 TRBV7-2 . TGTGCCAGCAGCCCTGGGACCCGGGGGTACAATGAGCAGTTCTTC CASSPGTRGYNEQFF
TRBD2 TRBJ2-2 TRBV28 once TGTGCCAGCAGGCTGGGGACTACCCGAGGCACCGGGGAGCTGTTTTTT CASRLGTTRGTGELFF
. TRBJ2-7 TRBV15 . TGTGCCACCAGCAGAGATCAGGGCAGGGGCTACGAGCAGTACTTC CATSRDQGRGYEQYF
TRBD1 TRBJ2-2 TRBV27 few TGTGCCAGCAGTTTATGGACAGGCACGAACACCGGGGAGCTGTTTTTT CASSLWTGTNTGELFF
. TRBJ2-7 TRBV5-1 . TGCGCCAGCAGCTCCGAGTCACGATTGACCTACGAGCAGTACTTC CASSSESRLTYEQYF
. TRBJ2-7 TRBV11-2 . TGTGCCAGCAGCCTCGGGCCAAGGGGCGAGCAGTACTTC CASSLGPRGEQYF
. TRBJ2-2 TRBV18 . TGTGCCAGCTCACCGTCGAGGGAGAACACCGGGGAGCTGTTTTTT CASSPSRENTGELFF
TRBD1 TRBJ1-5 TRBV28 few TGTGCCAGCCGGACAGGGGGCTATCAGCCCCAGCATTTT CASRTGGYQPQHF
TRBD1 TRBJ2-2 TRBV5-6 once TGTGCCAGCAGCCTCCGACAGGGTAGATCCGGGGAGCTGTTTTTT CASSLRQGRSGELFF
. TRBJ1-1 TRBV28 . TGTGCCAGCAGTTCACCCGGGACACGGAACACTGAAGCTTTCTTT CASSSPGTRNTEAFF
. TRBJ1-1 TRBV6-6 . TGTGCCAGCAGTTACCCCCACGGGCCAGGGTCCACTGAAGCTTTCTTT CASSYPHGPGSTEAFF
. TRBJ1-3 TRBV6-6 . TGTGCCAGCAGTCCGGGTCGAGGAAACACCATATATTTT CASSPGRGNTIYF
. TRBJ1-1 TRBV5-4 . TGTGCCAGCAGCTTTACAGGGAGCACTGAAGCTTTCTTT CASSFTGSTEAFF
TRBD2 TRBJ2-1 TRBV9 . TGTGCCAGCAGCGTGGGAGCGGGAAGCACGGGCAATGAGCAGTTCTTC CASSVGAGSTGNEQFF
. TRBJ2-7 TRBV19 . TGTGCCAGTAGTATAGTTTCCGGTTCCTACGAGCAGTACTTC CASSIVSGSYEQYF
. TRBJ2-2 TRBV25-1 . TGTGCCAGCAGAGCCCCGCGGGGCCTGAACACCGGGGAGCTGTTTTTT CASRAPRGLNTGELFF
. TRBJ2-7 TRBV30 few TGTGCCTGGAGTACCCTAAGCTACGAGCAGTACTTC CAWSTLSYEQYF
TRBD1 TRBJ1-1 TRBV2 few TGTGCCAGCACCAAAGACGGGACAGTCTTAAACACTGAAGCTTTCTTT CASTKDGTVLNTEAFF
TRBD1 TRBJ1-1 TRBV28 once TGTGCCAGCAGTTTATCCCTGGGGGCAGGGGGTGGCACTGAAGCTTTCTTT CASSLSLGAGGGTEAFF
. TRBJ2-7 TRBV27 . TGTGCCAGCAGTTTTTTCAACGAGCAGTACTTC CASSFFNEQYF
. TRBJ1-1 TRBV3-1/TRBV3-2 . TGTGCCAGCAGCCCAGCCCCGGGCACTGAAGCTTTCTTT CASSPAPGTEAFF
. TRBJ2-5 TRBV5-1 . TGCGCCAGCAGCTTGGGAGGGCCTATGAGAGGAGAGACCCAGTACTTC CASSLGGPMRGETQYF
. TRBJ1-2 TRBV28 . TGTGCCAGCAGTTTTTTGGAGGAAATTTTTAACTATGGCTACACCTTC CASSFLEEIFNYGYTF
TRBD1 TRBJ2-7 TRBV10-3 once TGTGCCATCAGTTTCGGGACAGATTCCTACGAGCAGTACTTC CAISFGTDSYEQYF